This TCR beta chain came from a study of T cells in localized non-small cell lung cancer. Study results and caveats: Uninvolved nearby lung showed the greatest T cell clonality, exceeding that found in tumor.

Measured with immunoSEQ multiplex PCR; TCRdb has only the in-frame clones, and not every one. The table includes roughly 26,000 clones, around 90% detected once. CDR3 length: 14 residues. Trimming removed 0 bases from V and 1 base from J, with 7 bases in between. CDR1 and CDR2 from the germline V gene are SGHRS and YFSETQ. This clone was counted once. What it binds is not known. The receptor comes from a female donor older than 55 with stage II squamous cell lung carcinoma. The chain links TRBV5-1 to TRBJ1-1; no reliable D call. The material sequenced was peripheral blood, taken before any cancer treatment. CDR3: CASSLGQRNTEAFF. DNA for the CDR3: TGCGCCAGCAGCTTGGGACAAAGGAACACTGAAGCTTTCTTT.